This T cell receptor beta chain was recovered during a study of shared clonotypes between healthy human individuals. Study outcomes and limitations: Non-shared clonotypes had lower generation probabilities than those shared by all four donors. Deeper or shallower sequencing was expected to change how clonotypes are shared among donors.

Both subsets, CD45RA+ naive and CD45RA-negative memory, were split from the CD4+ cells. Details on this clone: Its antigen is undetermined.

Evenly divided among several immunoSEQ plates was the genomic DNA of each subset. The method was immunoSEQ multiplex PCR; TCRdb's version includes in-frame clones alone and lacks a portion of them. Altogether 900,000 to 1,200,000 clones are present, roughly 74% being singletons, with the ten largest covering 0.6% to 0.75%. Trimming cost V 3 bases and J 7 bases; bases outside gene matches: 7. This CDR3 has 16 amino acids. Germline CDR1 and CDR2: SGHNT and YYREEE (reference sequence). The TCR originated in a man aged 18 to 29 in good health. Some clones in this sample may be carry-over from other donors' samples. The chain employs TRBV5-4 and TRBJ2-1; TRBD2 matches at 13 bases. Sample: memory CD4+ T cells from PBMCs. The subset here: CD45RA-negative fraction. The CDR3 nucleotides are TGTGCCAGCAGCTACGGGACTAGCGGGATCAGGAATGAGCAGTTCTTC. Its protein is CASSYGTSGIRNEQFF.